This section outlines one T cell receptor beta chain sequence together with its context. These data originate in a study of T cell changes during pregnancy in multiple sclerosis. Sequenced by immunoSEQ multiplex PCR; TCRdb stores in-frame clones only, minus some. The table records fewer than 95,000 clones, about 90% of them present only once. Unmatched junction bases numbered 7, after V lost 1 base and J lost 1 base. Germline CDR1 is WNHNN and CDR2 is SYGVQD (reference sequence). The CDR3 totals 18 residues. This TCR came from a female donor in good health, enrolled as a control in a pregnancy study. Sequencing was performed on peripheral blood, taken in the first trimester of pregnancy. This chain links TRBV10-1 with TRBJ2-2, with TRBD1 matching 9 bases. CDR3 DNA sequence: TGCGCCAGCAGTGAGTTCCCTCCGGGACAGGGGAACACCGGGGAGCTGTTTTTT. Translating it yields CASSEFPPGQGNTGELFF.